This T cell receptor beta chain was recovered during a study of human T cells and chemical hapten exposure (dated by TCRdb to the early 2020s). Describing the broader study: For sensitization, 2% DPC in acetone was applied to a roughly 2 cm by roughly 2 cm area of upper inner arm skin. Blood samples were taken from patients before sensitization (week 0) and then at 2, 6 and about 24 weeks after DPC sensitization. Patch testing was performed on the upper back with Finn chambers containing 0.01% DPC, and the patch tests were scored after 6 days according to International Contact Dermatitis Research Group standards. Twenty-nine alopecia patients gave blood for TCR sequencing at one to four time points (pre-sensitization, 2, 6 and 24 weeks). Libraries were pooled for sequencing, and variation in per-sample TCR yields was attributed mainly to small differences in library volumes within the pool. Throughout the study period of roughly 24 weeks, patients also received therapeutic DPC doses to the scalp every week. In alopecia patients, the study followed how the peripheral blood TCR repertoire changed in vivo over primary and secondary sensitization to diphenylcyclopropenone (DPC), a hapten. Most of the patients in the cohort were female, and the cohort covered alopecia areata with under or over 50% scalp involvement, alopecia totalis and alopecia universalis.

The method was RACE. The sequencing machine was a NextSeq 500. Library preparation attached unique molecular identifiers to individual cDNA molecules for quantitative, reproducible TCR counting. For every blood RNA sample, sequencing covered both the TCR alpha and TCR beta chains. The authors processed their data as follows. Samples had a median of approximately 93,000 TCRs, with a range from roughly 20,000 to 700,000. The Decombinator software suite was used to annotate V, J and CDR3 in the TCR reads. To make PS versus PT1 abundance plots, every sample was subsampled to the same number of TCRs (28,000). TCRs were defined as expanded if absent before sensitization and observed at least eight times at the 2-week time point. TCRdb ran its own pipeline on the public reads, namely fastp trimming at Q25 and MiXCR clone calling, and kept in-frame beta chains. Rows are combined by CDR3 protein, so each entry shows the most common genes and DNA. TCRdb, rather than the study authors, made the V and J calls. This sample gives 80,000 to 100,000 distinct CDR3 sequences in total; about 9.4% of them show up just once. Jointly, the top ten make up 4% to 5.5% of the sample.

Concerning this clonotype: Its binding antigen is unknown. A read error may explain this, as a much larger clone is one base away.

Findings and caveats that apply to the study as a whole: A positive correlation was found between the number of PT1 expanded TCRs and patch test score, with significance reached at thresholds 8, 16 and 32 but not 4. Significantly more large CDR3 similarity clusters were formed by expanded TCRs than by pre-sensitization or healthy control sets, consistent with antigen-driven responses. DPC sensitization did not change the number of TCRs with a frequency above 1 in 1000, and there was no evidence of changes in global repertoire structure. After repeated subsampling, changes were observed in the strength of the expansion versus patch-test correlation and in the threshold at which the correlation became significant. Alopecia, a presumed autoimmune disease, was present in all patients, so the immune response of the patients might differ from that of healthy individuals.

V is clipped by 9 bases and J by 4 bases, and the sequence between their germline boundaries is 9 bases long. There are 11 amino acids in the CDR3, from cysteine to phenylalanine inclusive. Solely the CDR3 DNA is kept, with 33 bases framed from the first base. According to the germline V gene, CDR1 reads SNHLY and CDR2 reads FYNNEI. Explained via the paper, the time point label denotes: patch test 2, 6 weeks after DPC sensitization. The treatment or condition label of this sample denotes: therapeutic diphenylcyclopropenone sensitization with weekly scalp DPC. Blood at each patch-test visit was drawn before the patch test was applied. Patients were considered eligible if aged 18 to 70, diagnosed with alopecia and deemed suitable for DPC therapy, and patients were excluded if pregnant. Total RNA was isolated from unfractionated whole blood collected in Tempus Blood RNA tubes.

The sequence was obtained from a woman in her 50s with alopecia areata. Some clones in this sample may be carry-over from other donors' samples. In this chain, TRBV2 is recombined with TRBJ2-5; the D segment cannot be called with confidence. Here the sequenced sample was whole blood, taken in connection with sensitization to the hapten diphenylcyclopropenone (DPC). This receptor has the CDR3 CARSPSETQYF. The nucleotide sequence reads as follows: TGTGCCAGGAGTCCCTCAGAGACCCAGTACTTC.